Shown below are 20 T cell receptor beta chains from a single sample sequenced in a study of blood T cell repertoires in COVID-19. Method: immunoSEQ multiplex PCR; TCRdb's copy keeps in-frame clones and lacks some. The sample shows about 190,000 clones, 65% to 80% of them seen only once. The sample taken for sequencing was peripheral blood. The receptors stem from a woman aged 45 to 65 with acute or convalescent COVID-19.

The chain combines TRBV7-2 with TRBJ1-3; no definite D call. From germline, CDR1 is SGHTA and CDR2 FQGNSA. V gave up 2 bases and J gave up 1 base, with 9 bases separating them. The CDR3 spans 15 residues. The CDR3, as DNA: TGTGCCAGCAGCTTACAGGCCGGATCTGGAAACACCATATATTTT. It translates to CASSLQAGSGNTIYF.

This clone rates as large. V usage is TRBV11-2 and J usage is TRBJ2-3, with a possible D match to TRBD2 (7 bases). Germline V gene sequence: CDR1 SGHAT, CDR2 FQNNGV. Between the trimmed V and J ends, which lost 0 bases and 4 bases, there was a span of 14 bases. The CDR3 has 16 residues. The CDR3 here is CASSLDRGGGSDTQYF. Written as DNA, the CDR3 is TGTGCCAGCAGCTTAGATAGGGGGGGAGGATCAGATACGCAGTATTTT.

The J gene is TRBJ1-1, the V gene TRBV5-1; TRBD1 aligns across 8 bases. The V gene end was trimmed by 4 bases and the J gene end by 6 bases; junction bases not matched to a gene: 11. Per germline, CDR1 SGHRS and CDR2 YFSETQ. CDR3 size: 15 residues. The CDR3 loop is CASSPLAGTGSEAFF. As DNA, the CDR3 is TGCGCCAGCAGCCCTCTCGCCGGGACAGGCTCTGAAGCTTTCTTT. Together with reference TRBV5-1 and TRBJ1-1, the CDR3 gives the full variable domain: KAGVTQTPRYLIKTRGQQVTLSCSPISGHRSVSWYQQTPGQGLQFLFEYFSETQRNKGNFPGRFSGRQFSNSRSEMNVSTLELGDSALYLCASSPLAGTGSEAFFGQGTRLTVV.

The rearrangement uses TRBV2 and TRBJ2-7; 7 bases match TRBD1. The junction had 16 bases not matched to a gene; V was cut back by 6 bases and J by 2 bases. CDR3 size: 17 residues. Germline V CDR1 and CDR2: SNHLY, FYNNEI. The CDR3 protein is CASSEIGGQVITYEQYF. CDR3 nucleotide sequence: TGTGCCAGCAGCGAGATAGGAGGACAGGTCATTACCTACGAGCAGTACTTC.

The chain combines TRBV13 with TRBJ1-6; D is possibly TRBD1 (5 bases). Trimming pared 5 bases from V and 7 bases from J, leaving 15 bases between. This CDR3 comprises 15 residues. Looked up from germline, CDR1 is PRHDT and CDR2 is FYEKMQ (reference sequence). The CDR3 here is CASSPPDRDNSPLHF. The CDR3 DNA is TGTGCCAGCAGCCCCCCTGACAGAGACAATTCACCCCTCCACTTT. Filled out from reference TRBV13 and TRBJ1-6, the complete variable domain reads AAGVIQSPRHLIKEKRETATLKCYPIPRHDTVYWYQQGPGQDPQFLISFYEKMQSDKGSIPDRFSAQQFSDYHSELNMSSLELGDSALYFCASSPPDRDNSPLHFGNGTRLTVT.

The chain employs TRBV6-4 and TRBJ2-7, with D hard to call. The germline V gene encodes CDR1 MRHNA and CDR2 SNTAGT. Between the trimmed V and J ends, which lost 10 bases and 9 bases, there was a span of 19 bases. The CDR3 contains 12 residues. CDR3 amino acids: CATSFSTHTQYF. The CDR3 bases are TGTGCCACCTCGTTTAGTACCCATACGCAGTACTTC.

The chain combines TRBV30 with TRBJ1-1; D unresolved. Germline V lookup: CDR1 GTSNPN, CDR2 SVGIG (reference sequence). This CDR3 spans 9 amino acids. Trimming shortened V by 8 bases and J by 4 bases, and 5 bases separated the two germline ends. CDR3 sequence: CAAGTEAFF. The DNA of the CDR3 is TGTGCCGCGGGCACTGAAGCTTTCTTT.

The chain carries TRBV14 and TRBJ2-7; D not certain. CDR3 length equals 15 residues. Per germline, CDR1 SGHDN and CDR2 FVKESK. The V and J ends lost 0 bases and 2 bases respectively, with 11 bases between them. CDR3 nucleotides: TGTGCCAGCAGCCAAGATCAGGCCTATACCTACGAGCAGTACTTC. This translates into CASSQDQAYTYEQYF.

The sample holds a few counts of this clone. This chain uses TRBV7-2 with TRBJ1-3; 8 nucleotides match TRBD1. Germline V CDR1 and CDR2: SGHTA, FQGNSA. CDR3 size: 16 residues. Germline trimming cut 5 bases from V and 1 base from J; bases unmatched to any gene: 7. The CDR3 nucleotides read TGTGCCAGCAGCATCCGGACAGGGCGATCTGGAAACACCATATATTTT. It yields the protein CASSIRTGRSGNTIYF.

The V gene is TRBV6-1, the J gene TRBJ2-7, with 10 nucleotides matching TRBD1. V was clipped by 2 bases and J by 2 bases; unmatched bases: 3. Germline V lookup: CDR1 MNHNS, CDR2 SASEGT. The CDR3 has 15 residues. The CDR3 DNA reads as TGTGCCAGCAGTGAACAGGACAGGGGGGCCTACGAGCAGTACTTC. Its protein is CASSEQDRGAYEQYF.

The chain links TRBV7-8 to TRBJ2-1; D possibly corresponds to TRBD2 (5 bases). CDR3 length: 17 residues. With 0 bases removed from V and 4 bases from J, the gap between germline ends came to 16 bases. Germline V gene data show CDR1 as SGHVS and CDR2 as FQNEAQ. CDR3 DNA: TGTGCCAGCAGCTTAGCGTCTGGACTCAAGATATACAATGAGCAGTTCTTC. As protein: CASSLASGLKIYNEQFF.

The chain recombines TRBV2 with TRBJ1-2; perhaps TRBD1 as D (5 bases). Germline values: CDR1 SNHLY, CDR2 FYNNEI. Trimming removed 5 bases from V and 1 base from J, with 11 bases in between. This CDR3 is built from 14 residues. DNA for the CDR3: TGTGCCAGCAGTTACGACAGAAATAACTATGGCTACACCTTC. This gives the protein CASSYDRNNYGYTF.

The V and J genes are TRBV24-1 and TRBJ2-2; D gene uncertain. This CDR3 region has 13 residues. CDR1 is KGHDR, CDR2 SFDVKD, per germline. The V and J ends lost 4 bases and 6 bases respectively, with 8 bases between them. The DNA of the CDR3 is TGTGCCACCAGTGACTTTAGAGCCGGGGAGCTGTTTTTT. Its translation is CATSDFRAGELFF.

The chain is built from TRBV7-8 and TRBJ2-1; 11 bases agree with TRBD2. CDR3 length equals 19 residues. Germline V gene data show CDR1 as SGHVS and CDR2 as FQNEAQ. V shed 5 bases, J shed 0 bases, and the junction held 12 bases outside the gene matches. The DNA of the CDR3 is TGTGCCAGCAGCGCCCGACTAGCGGGAAGTCTTTACTCCTACAATGAGCAGTTCTTC. It translates to CASSARLAGSLYSYNEQFF.

This clone was recorded a few times. The V and J genes are TRBV18 and TRBJ2-1; D perhaps matches TRBD2 (6 bases). The V gene's germline CDR1 is KGHSH and CDR2 LQKENI. This CDR3 contains 15 residues. The ends were cut back, 5 bases at V and 0 bases at J, with 11 bases in the middle. CDR3 sequence (DNA): TGTGCCAGCTCAGCGGGGTTGACCTCCTACAATGAGCAGTTCTTC. It codes for CASSAGLTSYNEQFF.

The rearrangement joins TRBV11-3 to TRBJ2-3; 11 bases are shared with TRBD2. The CDR3 totals 17 residues. Unmatched junction bases numbered 13, after V lost 5 bases and J lost 6 bases. Germline CDR1 and CDR2: SGHNT and YENEEA. This CDR3 reads CASSQGTLLAGGDTQYF. The CDR3 nucleotides read TGTGCCAGCAGCCAGGGTACCCTCCTAGCGGGAGGCGATACGCAGTATTTT. Complete variable domain (other parts from reference TRBV11-3 and TRBJ2-3): EAGVVQSPRYKIIEKKQPVAFWCNPISGHNTLYWYLQNLGQGPELLIRYENEEAVDDSQLPKDRFSAERLKGVDSTLKIQPAELGDSAVYLCASSQGTLLAGGDTQYFGPGTRLTVL.

As regards this clone: One end of the junction fails to match germline, which may point to a read error. The chain uses TRBV7-7 and TRBJ2-3; TRBD2 aligns across 15 bases. CDR1 and CDR2 (germline): SSHAT, FNYEAQ (reference sequence). This CDR3 region has 16 residues. This CDR3 is CASSLGLAGGTDTQYF. CDR3 in DNA: TGTGCTAGCAGTTTGGGACTAGCGGGGGGAACAGATACGCAGTATTTT.

This chain joins TRBV9 and TRBJ2-3; TRBD2 aligns across 15 bases. After removal of 4 bases from V and 2 bases from J, the junction contained 5 bases not matched to a gene. Germline V gene lookup returns CDR1 SGDLS and CDR2 YYNGEE. The CDR3 totals 17 residues. The DNA for the CDR3 is TGTGCCAGCAGCCGGGGACTAGCGGGGGGATTCACAGATACGCAGTATTTT. This gives the protein CASSRGLAGGFTDTQYF.

This chain links TRBV5-1 with TRBJ1-3, with TRBD1 matching over 9 bases. Germline V gene data show CDR1 as SGHRS and CDR2 as YFSETQ. V was pared by 4 bases and J by 4 bases, with 6 bases of the junction left unmatched. The CDR3 sequence is 15 residues long. CDR3 in DNA: TGCGCCAGCAGCCAGGGGACAGGGCGAGGAAACACCATATATTTT. Translation gives CASSQGTGRGNTIYF.

This chain uses TRBV27 with TRBJ1-2; 12 bases match TRBD1. Germline CDR1 is MNHEY and CDR2 is SMNVEV (reference sequence). V trimming: 10 bases; J trimming: 4 bases; junction bases outside the gene matches: 7. There are 14 residues in the CDR3. The CDR3 is CATLGGQGAYGYTF. CDR3 DNA: TGTGCCACCCTCGGGGGACAGGGGGCCTATGGCTACACCTTC.